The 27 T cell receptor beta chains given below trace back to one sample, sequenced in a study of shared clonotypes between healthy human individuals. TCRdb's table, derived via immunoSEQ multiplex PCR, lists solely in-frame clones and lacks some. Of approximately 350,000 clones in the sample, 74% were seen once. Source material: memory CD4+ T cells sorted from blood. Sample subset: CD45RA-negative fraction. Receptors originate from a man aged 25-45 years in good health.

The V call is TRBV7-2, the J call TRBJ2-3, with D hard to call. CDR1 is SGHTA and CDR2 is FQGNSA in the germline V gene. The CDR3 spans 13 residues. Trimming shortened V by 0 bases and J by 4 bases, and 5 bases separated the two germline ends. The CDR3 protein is CASSLAKADTQYF. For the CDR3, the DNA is TGTGCCAGCAGCTTAGCTAAGGCAGATACGCAGTATTTT.

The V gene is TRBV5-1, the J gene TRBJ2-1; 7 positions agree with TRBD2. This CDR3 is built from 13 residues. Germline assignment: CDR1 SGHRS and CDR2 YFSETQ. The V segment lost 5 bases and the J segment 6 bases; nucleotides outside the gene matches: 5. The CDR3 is CASRWASGNEQFF. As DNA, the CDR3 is TGCGCCAGCAGGTGGGCTAGCGGCAATGAGCAGTTCTTC.

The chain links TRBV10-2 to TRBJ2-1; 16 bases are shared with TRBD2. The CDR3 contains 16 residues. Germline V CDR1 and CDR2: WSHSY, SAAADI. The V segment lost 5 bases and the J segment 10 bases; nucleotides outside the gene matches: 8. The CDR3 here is CASSYPGLAGGGEQFF. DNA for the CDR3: TGCGCCAGCAGTTATCCGGGACTAGCGGGAGGGGGGGAGCAGTTCTTC.

CDR3 DNA sequence: TGTGCCAGCAGCGTAGCACCCCCAGGGTCGTCTTACAATGAGCAGTTCTTC. It is translated as CASSVAPPGSSYNEQFF. J is TRBJ2-1 and V is TRBV9, with a tentative D call TRBD1 (5 bases). V lost 0 bases to trimming and J lost 4 bases, with 17 bases between them. This CDR3 has 17 residues. CDR1 SGDLS and CDR2 YYNGEE come from the germline V gene.

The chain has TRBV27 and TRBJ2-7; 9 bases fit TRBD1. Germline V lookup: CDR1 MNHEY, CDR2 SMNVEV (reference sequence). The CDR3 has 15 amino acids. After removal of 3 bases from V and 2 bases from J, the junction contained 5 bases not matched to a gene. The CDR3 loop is CASSFEGQGPYEQYF. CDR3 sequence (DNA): TGTGCCAGCAGTTTCGAGGGACAGGGACCCTACGAGCAGTACTTC.

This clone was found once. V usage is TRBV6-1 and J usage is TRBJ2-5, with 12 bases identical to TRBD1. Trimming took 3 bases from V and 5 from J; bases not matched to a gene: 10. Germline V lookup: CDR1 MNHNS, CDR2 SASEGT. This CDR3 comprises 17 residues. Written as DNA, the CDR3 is TGTGCCAGCAGTGACCCTGGGACAGGGGGCCTGTCGGAGACCCAGTACTTC. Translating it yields CASSDPGTGGLSETQYF.

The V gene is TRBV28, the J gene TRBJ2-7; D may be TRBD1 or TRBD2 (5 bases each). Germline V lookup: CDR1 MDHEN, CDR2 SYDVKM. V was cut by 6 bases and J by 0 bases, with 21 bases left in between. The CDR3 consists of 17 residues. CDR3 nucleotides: TGTGCCAGCAGCTGGGGCCCCAGCGGCGGCATCTCCTACGAGCAGTACTTC. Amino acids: CASSWGPSGGISYEQYF.

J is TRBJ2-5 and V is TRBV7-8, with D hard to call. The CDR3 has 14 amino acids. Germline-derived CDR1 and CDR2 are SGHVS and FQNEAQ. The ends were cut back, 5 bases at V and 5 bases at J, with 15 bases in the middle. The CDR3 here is CASSGRSFRETQYF. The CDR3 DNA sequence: TGTGCCAGCAGCGGAAGGTCTTTTCGGGAGACCCAGTACTTC.

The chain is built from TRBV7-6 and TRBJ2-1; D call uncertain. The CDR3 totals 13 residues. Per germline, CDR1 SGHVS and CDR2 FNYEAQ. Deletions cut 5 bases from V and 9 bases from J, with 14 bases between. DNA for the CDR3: TGTGCCAGCAGCACCCAAAGTAACACTGAGCAGTTCTTC. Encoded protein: CASSTQSNTEQFF.

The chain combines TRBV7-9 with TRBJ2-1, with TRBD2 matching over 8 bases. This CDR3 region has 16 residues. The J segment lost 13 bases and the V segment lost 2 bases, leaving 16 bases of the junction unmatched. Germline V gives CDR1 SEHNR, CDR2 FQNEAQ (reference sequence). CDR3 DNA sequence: TGTGCCAGCAGCTTACAGGTCTCGCGGGGGGTCTGGGAACAGTTCTTC. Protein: CASSLQVSRGVWEQFF.

The CDR3 loop is CASSLRTGVLEKLFF. The CDR3, as DNA: TGCGCCAGCAGCCTTCGGACAGGAGTCTTGGAAAAACTGTTTTTT. The J gene is TRBJ1-4, the V gene TRBV4-1, with TRBD1 identical over 7 bases. The CDR3 totals 15 residues. Germline V CDR1 and CDR2: MGHRA, YSYEKL. The ends lost 4 bases at V and 8 bases at J; junction bases unmatched: 10.

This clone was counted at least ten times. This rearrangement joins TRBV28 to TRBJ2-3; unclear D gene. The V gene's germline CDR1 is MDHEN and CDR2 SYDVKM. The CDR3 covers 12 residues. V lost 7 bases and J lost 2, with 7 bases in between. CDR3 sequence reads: CASTKYTDTQYF. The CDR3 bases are TGTGCCAGCACTAAGTACACAGATACGCAGTATTTT.

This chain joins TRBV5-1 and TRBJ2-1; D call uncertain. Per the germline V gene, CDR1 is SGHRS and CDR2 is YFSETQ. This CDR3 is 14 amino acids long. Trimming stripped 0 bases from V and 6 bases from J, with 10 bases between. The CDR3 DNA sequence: TGCGCCAGCAGCTTGGGAGAAGTCGGCAATGAGCAGTTCTTC. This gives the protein CASSLGEVGNEQFF.

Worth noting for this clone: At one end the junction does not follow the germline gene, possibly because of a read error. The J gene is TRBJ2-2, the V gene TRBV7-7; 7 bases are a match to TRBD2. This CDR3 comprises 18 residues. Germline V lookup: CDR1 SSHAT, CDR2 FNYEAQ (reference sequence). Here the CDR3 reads CASSLALGAGAVTGELFF. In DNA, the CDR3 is TGTGCTAGCAGCTTAGCGCTAGGTGCGGGAGCGGTCACCGGGGAGCTGTTTTTT.

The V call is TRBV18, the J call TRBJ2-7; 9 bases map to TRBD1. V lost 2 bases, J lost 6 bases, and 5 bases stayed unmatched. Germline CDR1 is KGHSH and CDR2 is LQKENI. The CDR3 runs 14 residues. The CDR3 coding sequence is TGTGCCAGCTCACCAGCCACAGGGGGCAGCGAGCAGTACTTC. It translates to CASSPATGGSEQYF.

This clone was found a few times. The CDR3 sequence is CASSLLGGLAGVDSYNEQFF. CDR3 DNA: TGTGCCAGCAGCCTTCTGGGCGGACTAGCGGGAGTGGATTCCTACAATGAGCAGTTCTTC. J is TRBJ2-1 and V is TRBV5-5; 13 bases align to TRBD2. Unmatched junction bases numbered 14, after V lost 4 bases and J lost 1 base. The CDR3 contains 20 residues. Germline V gene sequence: CDR1 SGHKS, CDR2 YYEKEE (reference sequence). Variable domain in full (rest from reference TRBV5-5 and TRBJ2-1): DAGVTQSPTHLIKTRGQQVTLRCSPISGHKSVSWYQQVLGQGPQFIFQYYEKEERGRGNFPDRFSARQFPNYSSELNVNALLLGDSALYLCASSLLGGLAGVDSYNEQFFGPGTRLTVL.

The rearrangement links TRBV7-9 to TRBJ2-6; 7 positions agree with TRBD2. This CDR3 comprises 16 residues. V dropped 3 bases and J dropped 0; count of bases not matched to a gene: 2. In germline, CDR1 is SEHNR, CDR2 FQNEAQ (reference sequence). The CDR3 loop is CASSFQRDSGANVLTF. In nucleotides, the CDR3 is TGTGCCAGCAGCTTCCAGCGGGACTCTGGGGCCAACGTCCTGACTTTC.

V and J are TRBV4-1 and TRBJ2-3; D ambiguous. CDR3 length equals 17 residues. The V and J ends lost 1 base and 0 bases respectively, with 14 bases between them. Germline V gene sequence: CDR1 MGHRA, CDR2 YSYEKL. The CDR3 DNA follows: TGCGCCAGCAGCCAAGTGTTGAAGGCTAGAAGCACAGATACGCAGTATTTT. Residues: CASSQVLKARSTDTQYF.

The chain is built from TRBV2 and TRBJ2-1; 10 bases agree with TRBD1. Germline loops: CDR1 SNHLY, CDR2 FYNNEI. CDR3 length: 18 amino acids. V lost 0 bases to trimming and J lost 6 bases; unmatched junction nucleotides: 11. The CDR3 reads CASSEAPPGDRGSNEQFF. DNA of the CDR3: TGTGCCAGCAGTGAAGCGCCTCCAGGGGACAGGGGTAGCAATGAGCAGTTCTTC.

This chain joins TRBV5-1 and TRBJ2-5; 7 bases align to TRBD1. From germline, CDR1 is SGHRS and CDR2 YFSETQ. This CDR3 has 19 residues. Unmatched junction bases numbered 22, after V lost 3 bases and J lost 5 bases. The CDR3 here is CASSSGKLIRDRAGETQYF. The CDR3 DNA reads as TGCGCCAGCAGCTCGGGCAAGCTCATCCGAGACAGGGCGGGTGAGACCCAGTACTTC.

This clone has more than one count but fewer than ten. The CDR3 nucleotides read TGTGCCAGCAGTCCGAGGAAAAGTTACAGCAATCAGCCCCAGCATTTT. Protein product: CASSPRKSYSNQPQHF. V and J are TRBV28 and TRBJ1-5, with unresolved D. Trimming pared 5 bases from V and 1 base from J, leaving 15 bases between. This CDR3 spans 16 amino acids. In germline, CDR1 is MDHEN, CDR2 SYDVKM.

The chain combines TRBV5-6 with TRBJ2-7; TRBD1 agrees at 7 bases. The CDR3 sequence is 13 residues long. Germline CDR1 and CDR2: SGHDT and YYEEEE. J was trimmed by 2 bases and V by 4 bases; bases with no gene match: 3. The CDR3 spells CASSVGQTYEQYF. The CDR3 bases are TGTGCCAGCAGCGTGGGACAGACCTACGAGCAGTACTTC.

DNA of the CDR3: TGTGCCAGCAGCTCCGTCGGGGGGCAGCAGTACTTC. Residues: CASSSVGGQQYF. The chain employs TRBV5-5 and TRBJ2-7; perhaps TRBD2 as D (7 bases). This CDR3 has 12 residues. V shed 3 bases and J shed 8 bases, with 12 bases lying between them. Germline V gene data show CDR1 as SGHKS and CDR2 as YYEKEE (reference sequence).

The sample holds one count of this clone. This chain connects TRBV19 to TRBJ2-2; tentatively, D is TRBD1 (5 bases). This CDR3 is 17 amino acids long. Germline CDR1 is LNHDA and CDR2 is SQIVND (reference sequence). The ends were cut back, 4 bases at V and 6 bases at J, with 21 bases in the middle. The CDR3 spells CASSTASGRDHAGELFF. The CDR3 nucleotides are TGTGCCAGTAGTACCGCCTCGGGCAGGGATCACGCCGGGGAGCTGTTTTTT.

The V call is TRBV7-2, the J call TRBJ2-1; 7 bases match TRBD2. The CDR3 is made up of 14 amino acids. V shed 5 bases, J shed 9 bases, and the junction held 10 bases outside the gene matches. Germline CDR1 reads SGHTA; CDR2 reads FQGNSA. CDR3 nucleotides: TGTGCCAGCAGCCAAGGACTAGTTTGGTCTGAGCAGTTCTTC. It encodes CASSQGLVWSEQFF.

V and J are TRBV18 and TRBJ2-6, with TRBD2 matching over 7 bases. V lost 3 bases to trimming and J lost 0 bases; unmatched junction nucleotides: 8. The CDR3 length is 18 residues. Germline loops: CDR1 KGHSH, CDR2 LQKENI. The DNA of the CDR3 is TGTGCCAGCTCACCGAAGGCGGGAGCCCTCTCTGGGGCCAACGTCCTGACTTTC. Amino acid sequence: CASSPKAGALSGANVLTF. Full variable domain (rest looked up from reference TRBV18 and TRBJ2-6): NAGVMQNPRHLVRRRGQEARLRCSPMKGHSHVYWYRQLPEEGLKFMVYLQKENIIDESGMPKERFSAEFPKEGPSILRIQQVVRGDSAAYFCASSPKAGALSGANVLTFGAGSRLTVL.

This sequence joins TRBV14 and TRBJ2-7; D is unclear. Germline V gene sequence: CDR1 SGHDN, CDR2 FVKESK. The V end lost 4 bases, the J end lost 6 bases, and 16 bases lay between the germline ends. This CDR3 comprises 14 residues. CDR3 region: CASSLTSPPFEQYF. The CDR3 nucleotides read TGTGCCAGCAGCCTTACCTCACCCCCCTTCGAGCAGTACTTC. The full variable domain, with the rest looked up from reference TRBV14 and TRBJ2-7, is EAGVTQFPSHSVIEKGQTVTLRCDPISGHDNLYWYRRVMGKEIKFLLHFVKESKQDESGMPNNRFLAERTGGTYSTLKVQPAELEDSGVYFCASSLTSPPFEQYFGPGTRLTVT.